The source of this T cell receptor (beta chain) is a study of blood T cell repertoires in COVID-19 (dated by TCRdb to about 2020). The study in broad terms: The collaborator samples originated in the United States, Italy and Spain and spanned the acute and convalescent phases of COVID-19. HLA class I and class II types, where available, came from metadata supplied by the sample provider rather than from assay-based typing. The sample metadata nearly always contained a de-identified subject ID, COVID-19 status, age in years and sex. Deeply sampled blood TCRbeta repertoires from subjects exposed to, actively infected with, or recovered from COVID-19 were included in the dataset. The material from the prospective study consisted of cDNA or gDNA derived from T cells, B-cell-depleted T cells, or PBMCs. The samples were drawn from two sources: the first 160 participants of the ongoing ImmuneRACE study, and approximately 1,300 subjects contributed by 6 global collaborators. The repertoires were released in a freely available public database meant as a resource for research on the immune response to SARS-CoV-2.

One collaborating source in Seattle enrolled patients during active infection and followed them longitudinally through the course of disease. The collaborating institutions used their own protocols to collect whole blood in K2EDTA tubes. For TCRbeta analysis, collaborators shipped samples as frozen whole blood, isolated PBMCs, or DNA extracted from either of those sample types. Broad study findings and their caveats: How much clinical and demographic metadata was included differed by source and by participant, and the metadata was provided uncurated.

Comment on this clone: Its antigen is still unknown. No base quality values were provided; no much bigger clone lies one nucleotide off.

The immunoSEQ Assay, a bias-controlled multiplex PCR, was used to amplify TCRbeta CDR3 regions from genomic DNA. The published analysis was carried out like this. The number of nucleated cells in each sample was estimated by amplification of reference gene primers within the assay. To quantify the absolute abundance of each unique TCRbeta CDR3 rearrangement, sequence reads were collapsed and filtered. For each sample, productive Simpson clonality was calculated as the square root of Simpson's diversity index across productive rearrangements. The table was pulled from immuneACCESS by TCRdb, which kept in-frame rearrangements only. Such tables lose some clones; where checked, under half of the loss comes from unresolved V genes, and the rest has no known cause. V and J calls and clone size are as listed in that table; D and trimming were resolved from the DNA. Recorded for this sample are some 110,000 clones; roughly four fifths of them occurred a single time. The leading ten clones occupy approximately 6.2% of the sample.

For this chain, trimming is 2 bases at the V end and 4 bases at the J end, and the number of junction bases without a gene match is 7. From a lookup of the germline V gene, CDR1 and CDR2 are KGHDR and SFDVKD. There are 16 amino acids in the CDR3, from cysteine to phenylalanine inclusive. Here the CDR3 DNA is all that survives: 48 bases in frame from base 1. This clonotype was sampled from a man aged 80 or over with COVID-19, enrolled during active disease. Sequencing used peripheral blood. The chain couples TRBV24-1 to TRBJ2-7; TRBD2 aligns with 10 central bases. The CDR3 reads as follows: CATSDSQPSGRYEQYF. The DNA reads TGTGCCACCAGTGATTCGCAGCCTAGCGGGAGATACGAGCAGTACTTC.